This T cell receptor (beta chain) emerged from a study of patients and donors after allogeneic stem cell transplantation. TCRdb processed the RT-PCR reads anew with MiXCR; each CDR3 protein has one entry. In the table there are about 24,000 distinct CDR3 sequences, 35% to 45% of which are singletons. Germline V CDR1 and CDR2: MGHRA, YSYEKL. Trimming left V 0 bases short and J 7 bases short, with 10 bases between. The CDR3 covers 14 residues. The sequence derives from a human donor who was either an allogeneic HSCT recipient or a stem cell or donor lymphocyte infusion donor (not recorded which). It is not recorded whose cells these are; they may come from a transplant donor. V usage is TRBV4-1 and J usage is TRBJ2-1, with D perhaps TRBD1 (5 bases). The sample consisted of blood, either unsorted or a sorted T cell fraction (not recorded which). CDR3 coding DNA: TGCGCCAGCAGCCAAGACAGGGCCGTAAATGAGCAGTTCTTC. Its translation is CASSQDRAVNEQFF.